Following are 32 T cell receptor beta chains from one sample sequenced in a study of CD8+CD57+ T cells in acquired aplastic anemia. Sequencing involved patients with CD8+CD57+ cell expansion previously shown by flow cytometry. Profiling of TCR beta VDJ combinations and CDR3 sequences used genomic DNA as template. TCRdb ran MiXCR on the reads and lists one entry per CDR3 protein. The table records approximately 220,000 distinct CDR3 sequences, around 43% of them present only once. The sample taken for sequencing was sorted CD4+, CD8+, or CD8+CD57+ T cells (not recorded which) from PBMCs. The receptors here all came from a human donor with aplastic anemia.

This rearrangement joins TRBV19 to TRBJ1-2, with D tentatively TRBD1 (5 bases). The CDR3 is made up of 15 amino acids. V was pared by 6 bases and J by 4 bases, with 18 bases between. Germline assignment: CDR1 LNHDA and CDR2 SQIVND (reference sequence). The CDR3 here is CASRGLIGPSYGYTF. Written as DNA, the CDR3 is TGTGCCAGTAGGGGGCTTATCGGGCCCTCCTATGGCTACACCTTC.

This clonotype was recorded at least ten times. The chain joins TRBV25-1 to TRBJ2-2, with D tentatively TRBD2 (5 bases). Germline V gene lookup returns CDR1 MGHDK and CDR2 SYGVNS. The CDR3 runs 14 residues. V dropped 2 bases and J dropped 6 bases, with 10 bases sitting between them. CDR3 in DNA: TGTGCCAGCAGTGAACCTGGGGAGTCCGGGGAGCTGTTTTTT. As protein: CASSEPGESGELFF. The whole variable domain, remainder taken from reference TRBV25-1 and TRBJ2-2, is EADIYQTPRYLVIGTGKKITLECSQTMGHDKMYWYQQDPGMELHLIHYSYGVNSTEKGDLSSESTVSRIRTEHFPLTLESARPSHTSQYLCASSEPGESGELFFGEGSRLTVL.

The CDR3, as DNA: TGTGCCACCAGCAGAGATCCGGGGGGGGTGGAGACCCAGTACTTC. It specifies CATSRDPGGVETQYF. The chain recombines TRBV15 with TRBJ2-5; 8 positions match TRBD2. Germline V CDR1 and CDR2: LNHNV, YYDKDF (reference sequence). This CDR3 has 15 residues. V trimming: 0 bases; J trimming: 5 bases; junction bases outside the gene matches: 5.

For this clonotype: A junction end diverges from the germline sequence, so it may reflect a read error. The V call is TRBV10-1, the J call TRBJ2-1; D gene uncertain. CDR3 length: 16 residues. CDR1 is WNHNN and CDR2 is SYGVQD in the germline V gene (reference sequence). Written as DNA, the CDR3 is TGCGCCAGCAGTTCGCAGTCCCCCTTATCCTACAATGGGCAGTTCTTC. It specifies CASSSQSPLSYNGQFF.

The V gene is TRBV27, the J gene TRBJ2-7; 8 bases agree with TRBD2. J lost 2 bases, V lost 6 bases, and 9 bases had no gene match. CDR1 is MNHEY and CDR2 is SMNVEV in the germline V gene (reference sequence). This CDR3 has 15 amino acids. CDR3 sequence (DNA): TGTGCCAGCAGGGAATCTAGCGGGTTTCCCTACGAGCAGTACTTC. The encoded protein is CASRESSGFPYEQYF.

This clonotype was detected ten times or more. The chain uses TRBV7-9 and TRBJ1-4, with 8 bases that match TRBD1. V shed 8 bases and J 8 bases; nucleotides not matched to a gene: 4. The CDR3 runs to 12 residues. The germline V gene has CDR1 SEHNR and CDR2 FQNEAQ (reference sequence). CDR3 sequence (DNA): TGTGCCAGCCGTACAGGGGGGGAAAAACTGTTTTTT. This encodes CASRTGGEKLFF.

This clonotype has just a few counts. The J gene is TRBJ1-5, the V gene TRBV27; 10 bases match TRBD1. The CDR3 loop spans 16 amino acids. J was trimmed by 4 bases and V by 6 bases; bases with no gene match: 9. Per germline, CDR1 MNHEY and CDR2 SMNVEV (reference sequence). The CDR3 spells CASSRDRGGGNQPQHF. CDR3 nucleotides: TGTGCCAGCAGCCGGGACAGGGGAGGAGGAAATCAGCCCCAGCATTTT.

The chain links TRBV19 to TRBJ1-5; 7 bases agree with TRBD1. Per the germline V gene, CDR1 is LNHDA and CDR2 is SQIVND (reference sequence). V gave up 6 bases and J gave up 3 bases; unmatched junction bases: 8. The CDR3 contains 15 residues. The CDR3 loop is CASRSKDRYNQPQHF. In nucleotides, the CDR3 is TGTGCCAGTAGATCTAAGGACAGGTACAATCAGCCCCAGCATTTT.

V usage is TRBV2 and J usage is TRBJ1-5; no clear D gene. Germline CDR1 is SNHLY and CDR2 is FYNNEI. V was trimmed by 0 bases and J by 9 bases, leaving 3 bases between them. CDR3 length: 11 amino acids. CDR3 loop: CASSEARPQHF. DNA for the CDR3: TGTGCCAGCAGTGAAGCTCGGCCCCAGCATTTT.

The rearrangement joins TRBV13 to TRBJ2-1; no definite D call. The V end lost 6 bases, the J end lost 8 bases, and 17 bases lay between the germline ends. Germline V CDR1 and CDR2: PRHDT, FYEKMQ (reference sequence). This CDR3 has 14 amino acids. CDR3 residues: CASSYSSKHDEQFF. The CDR3, as DNA: TGTGCCAGCAGTTACTCTTCTAAGCACGATGAGCAGTTCTTC. Together with reference TRBV13 and TRBJ2-1, the CDR3 gives the full variable domain: AAGVIQSPRHLIKEKRETATLKCYPIPRHDTVYWYQQGPGQDPQFLISFYEKMQSDKGSIPDRFSAQQFSDYHSELNMSSLELGDSALYFCASSYSSKHDEQFFGPGTRLTVL.

The J gene is TRBJ2-5, the V gene TRBV7-6; D possibly corresponds to TRBD2 (5 bases). The germline V gene has CDR1 SGHVS and CDR2 FNYEAQ. Trimming shortened V by 1 base and J by 2 bases, and 26 bases separated the two germline ends. CDR3 length: 20 residues. The DNA for the CDR3 is TGTGCCAGCAGCTTAGGGGCCGAAGCGTATGGGGAGATGGTGCAAGAGACCCAGTACTTC. Translation: CASSLGAEAYGEMVQETQYF.

The rearrangement links TRBV20-1 to TRBJ2-7, with D unclear. The V gene's germline CDR1 is DFQATT and CDR2 SNEGSKA (reference sequence). The CDR3 runs 12 residues. V was trimmed by 1 base and J by 2 bases, leaving 6 bases between them. The CDR3 spells CSARGTTYEQYF. The CDR3 nucleotides are TGCAGTGCTAGAGGCACGACCTACGAGCAGTACTTC.

This clonotype was recorded a few times. The gene calls are TRBV19 and TRBJ1-2; the D gene is possibly TRBD1 (5 bases). The V end lost 5 bases, the J end lost 4 bases, and 11 bases lay between the germline ends. This CDR3 has 13 amino acids. Looked up from germline, CDR1 is LNHDA and CDR2 is SQIVND (reference sequence). The CDR3, as DNA: TGTGCCAGTAGTTTGCAGGGTAGCTATGGCTACACCTTC. Translated, it gives CASSLQGSYGYTF. Variable domain in full (rest from reference TRBV19 and TRBJ1-2): DGGITQSPKYLFRKEGQNVTLSCEQNLNHDAMYWYRQDPGQGLRLIYYSQIVNDFQKGDIAEGYSVSREKKESFPLTVTSAQKNPTAFYLCASSLQGSYGYTFGSGTRLTVV.

In regard to this clonotype: A read error may be the cause here, since a much bigger clone is one base away. The chain is built from TRBV7-6 and TRBJ1-1; 9 nucleotides line up with TRBD1. Germline V gene data show CDR1 as SGHVS and CDR2 as FNYEAQ. The CDR3 contains 15 residues. The CDR3, as DNA: TGTGCCGGCAGCAACCGGGACAGGGCTCACACTGAAGCTTTCTTT. Translating gives CAGSNRDRAHTEAFF. Variable domain in full (rest from reference TRBV7-6 and TRBJ1-1): GAGVSQSPRYKVTKRGQDVALRCDPISGHVSLYWYRQALGQGPEFLTYFNYEAQQDKSGLPNDRFSAERPEGSISTLTIQRTEQRDSAMYRCAGSNRDRAHTEAFFGQGTRLTVV.

CDR3 loop: CASSFSPDRGEYSNQPQHF. CDR3 bases: TGTGCCAGCAGTTTTTCCCCAGACAGGGGGGAATATAGCAATCAGCCCCAGCATTTT. The rearrangement uses TRBV28 and TRBJ1-5, with 9 bases matching TRBD1. J gave up 0 bases and V 3 bases, and 12 bases lay outside the gene matches. Germline CDR1 reads MDHEN; CDR2 reads SYDVKM. The CDR3 is 19 amino acids.

The chain's CDR3 is CASSGTGDGEAFF. As DNA, the CDR3 is TGCGCCAGCAGCGGGACCGGGGACGGTGAAGCTTTCTTT. The chain is built from TRBV5-1 and TRBJ1-1, with D tentatively TRBD1 (5 bases). The CDR3 spans 13 residues. The V and J ends lost 4 bases and 7 bases respectively, with 14 bases between them. Germline V lookup: CDR1 SGHRS, CDR2 YFSETQ.

A few counts support this clonotype. The genes are TRBV6-1 and TRBJ2-7, with a tentative D call TRBD1 (7 bases). The V and J ends lost 2 bases and 5 bases respectively, with 16 bases between them. The V gene's germline CDR1 is MNHNS and CDR2 SASEGT. This CDR3 contains 15 residues. Written as DNA, the CDR3 is TGTGCCAGCAGTGAATCGGCCAGGGGGGTGGACGAGCAGTACTTC. As protein: CASSESARGVDEQYF.

The rearrangement uses TRBV20-1 and TRBJ2-3, with D perhaps TRBD2 (6 bases). V lost 4 bases, J lost 6 bases, and 20 bases lay in between. Germline CDR1 DFQATT, CDR2 SNEGSKA (reference sequence). The CDR3 extends over 15 amino acids. The CDR3 sequence is CSATSAKPTADTQYF. The CDR3 region has the DNA TGCAGTGCTACTAGCGCAAAGCCGACAGCGGATACGCAGTATTTT.

This clonotype was found many times. The J gene is TRBJ1-6, the V gene TRBV5-1, with D unclear. Trimming took 4 bases from V and 7 from J, leaving 18 bases between them. This CDR3 is 16 amino acids long. Germline CDR1 reads SGHRS; CDR2 reads YFSETQ. CDR3 nucleotides: TGCGCCAGCAGCACTAATGGGCCTGACCGAAATTCACCCCTCCACTTT. Encoded protein: CASSTNGPDRNSPLHF.

V gene TRBV20-1 combines with J gene TRBJ2-3; D unresolved. This CDR3 is built from 10 residues. V was cut by 5 bases and J by 6 bases, with 6 bases left in between. CDR1 is DFQATT, CDR2 SNEGSKA, per germline (reference sequence). CDR3 nucleotides: TGCAGTGCTCCTCACGATACGCAGTATTTT. This encodes CSAPHDTQYF.

Note on this clonotype: This likely comes from a read error, as the CDR3 has no conserved phenylalanine or tryptophan at its end. V usage is TRBV6-5 and J usage is TRBJ2-5, with D possibly TRBD1 on 5 matching bases. V shed 3 bases and J shed 3 bases, with 14 bases lying between them. This CDR3 has 15 amino acids. Germline assignment: CDR1 MNHEY and CDR2 SVGAGI. The CDR3, as DNA: TGTGCCAGCAGTTATAACGTGCAGGGTAAAGAGACCCAGTACTCC. This gives the protein CASSYNVQGKETQYS.

Concerning this clonotype: In this CDR3 the conserved last residue, phenylalanine or tryptophan, is missing, so a read error is likely. The rearrangement links TRBV27 to TRBJ2-7; D unresolved. Trimming shortened V by 5 bases and J by 3 bases, and 8 bases separated the two germline ends. Germline V gene sequence: CDR1 MNHEY, CDR2 SMNVEV (reference sequence). The CDR3 has 12 residues. For the CDR3, the DNA is TGTGCCAGCAGTCCCGACGGCTACGAGCAGTACCTC. Residues: CASSPDGYEQYL.

Regarding this clonotype: Germline and junction disagree at one end, which may indicate a read error. The rearrangement links TRBV20-1 to TRBJ2-7; D might be TRBD1 or TRBD2, each matching 5 bases. Germline V lookup: CDR1 DFQATT, CDR2 SNEGSKA (reference sequence). This CDR3 has 12 residues. CDR3 sequence (DNA): TGTACGTGGGGGAATGCCTACTACGAGCAGTACTTC. Protein sequence: CTWGNAYYEQYF.

Of note for this clonotype: A much larger clone lies one base from this, so it may be a read error. This rearrangement joins TRBV4-3 to TRBJ2-7; TRBD2 is a possible D gene (7 bases). Germline assignment: CDR1 LGHNA and CDR2 YSLEER. Trimming removed 2 bases from V and 10 bases from J, with 21 bases in between. The CDR3 is 15 amino acids. The CDR3 protein is CASSQTVERGRDQYF. The CDR3 bases are TGCGCCAGCAGCCAAACTGTGGAAAGGGGGAGGGATCAGTACTTC.

This chain connects TRBV10-3 to TRBJ1-6, with 7 nucleotides matching TRBD1. Losses at the gene ends were 7 bases for V and 4 bases for J; bases not matched to a gene: 16. The V gene's germline CDR1 is ENHRY and CDR2 SYGVKD. There are 18 residues in the CDR3. Written as DNA, the CDR3 is TGTGCCATCAAAATAGACAGGGTAGGCTCCGTTTATAATTCACCCCTCCACTTT. Its translation is CAIKIDRVGSVYNSPLHF.

In its sample, this clonotype was seen many times. This rearrangement joins TRBV9 to TRBJ2-1, with D possibly called TRBD1 or TRBD2 (5 bases each). V was cut by 4 bases and J by 7 bases, with 18 bases left in between. The CDR3 is made up of 15 amino acids. CDR1 is SGDLS and CDR2 is YYNGEE in the germline V gene. In nucleotides, the CDR3 is TGTGCCAGCAGCCCTGGGGGACCGGTGTATAATGAGCAGTTCTTC. Translated: CASSPGGPVYNEQFF.

This clonotype has a handful of counts. The rearrangement uses TRBV11-2 and TRBJ2-3; 11 bases agree with TRBD2. In germline, CDR1 is SGHAT, CDR2 FQNNGV. V shed 2 bases, J shed 3 bases, and the junction held 7 bases outside the gene matches. CDR3 length: 17 residues. The CDR3 is CASSLYSGGAQTDTQYF. As DNA, the CDR3 is TGTGCCAGCAGCTTATATAGCGGGGGGGCGCAAACAGATACGCAGTATTTT.

This clonotype has a count of ten or more. The CDR3 bases are TGCGCCAGCAGCCCGGGACTAGCGGCCTCTGGGGCCAACGTCCTGACTTTC. It codes for CASSPGLAASGANVLTF. The chain links TRBV5-1 to TRBJ2-6; TRBD2 agrees at 11 bases. The CDR3 sequence is 17 residues long. Germline CDR1 reads SGHRS; CDR2 reads YFSETQ. Trimming took 4 bases from V and 0 from J; bases not matched to a gene: 3.

Many counts were recorded for this clonotype. This chain joins TRBV10-2 and TRBJ2-3; 9 bases line up with TRBD2. Trimming cost V 2 bases and J 4 bases; bases outside gene matches: 4. This CDR3 comprises 15 residues. Germline CDR1 is WSHSY and CDR2 is SAAADI. This CDR3 is CASSEIAGAPDTQYF. The CDR3 DNA sequence: TGCGCCAGCAGTGAGATAGCGGGAGCTCCAGATACGCAGTATTTT.

This clonotype was seen repeatedly, ten times or more. The chain couples TRBV25-1 to TRBJ2-7; the match to TRBD1 covers 10 bases. The CDR3 runs to 17 residues. Trimming removed 0 bases from V and 3 bases from J; junction bases left unmatched: 8. Germline CDR1 and CDR2: MGHDK and SYGVNS. The CDR3 loop reads CASSEYKETGGVYEQYF. The CDR3 nucleotides read TGTGCCAGCAGTGAATATAAGGAGACAGGGGGCGTCTACGAGCAGTACTTC.

This chain uses TRBV20-1 with TRBJ2-7; 11 bases map to TRBD2. The germline V gene encodes CDR1 DFQATT and CDR2 SNEGSKA (reference sequence). This CDR3 contains 15 residues. J gave up 3 bases and V 0 bases, and 4 bases lay outside the gene matches. In DNA, the CDR3 is TGCAGTGCTAGAGACCCGACTAGCGGGGACTACGAGCAGTACTTC. Protein sequence: CSARDPTSGDYEQYF.

This clonotype was seen only once. The V and J genes are TRBV10-3 and TRBJ1-4, with D hard to call. Germline V gene lookup returns CDR1 ENHRY and CDR2 SYGVKD. Between the trimmed V and J ends, which lost 3 bases and 8 bases, there was a span of 13 bases. The CDR3 runs to 14 residues. CDR3 in amino acids: CAISEGGMGEKLFF. The CDR3 region has the DNA TGTGCCATCAGTGAAGGAGGGATGGGGGAAAAACTGTTTTTT.